This TCR beta chain came from a study of regulatory T cells in long-lasting Graves disease (dated by TCRdb to the early 2020s). Describing the broader study: To count as having persistent Graves' disease, a patient had to have received antithyroid drug treatment for over 5 years with TSH receptor autoantibodies remaining persistently positive. Patients with persistent Graves' disease were compared with patients with newly diagnosed Graves' disease using TCR sequencing and RNA sequencing of peripheral blood. The study was conducted in China and was registered as a clinical trial. A total of 33 samples were covered by TCR sequencing, comprising around 13 persistent and approximately 20 newly diagnosed Graves' disease patients. In the clinical cohort, patients with persistent Graves' disease had used antithyroid drugs for an average of about 9.3 years. The investigation overall reported the following: Compared with newly diagnosed patients, persistent Graves' disease patients had lower TCR Shannon entropy and fewer highly expanded clones, which suggests clonal expansion. The small sample size was acknowledged by the authors as a limitation that may reduce accuracy. Sequencing and analysis were limited to the TCR beta chain. A larger number of public clonotypes was shared among persistent patients (2,741) than among newly diagnosed patients (around 970). Only peripheral blood was studied, because thyroid tissue, the primary lesion, was inaccessible. Preferential use of TRBV28, TRBJ1-2 and TRBJ2-5 was observed in persistent disease, whereas TRBV20-1 and TRBJ2-1 were favored in newly diagnosed disease.

The library was obtained by multiplex PCR. Instrument used: Illumina HiSeq 4000. TCR beta libraries were built with iRepertoire HTBI primers and Arm-PCR amplification of CDR3 regions. Gel purification was performed on PCR products prior to sequencing. The original methods were these. A total of under 80 TRBV and some 15 TRBJ segments were identified across samples and were used for gene usage analysis of CDR3 amino acid clonotypes. Filtered high-quality paired reads were merged into contigs using COPE and FqMerger. BLAST was used to align contigs to IMGT TRBV, TRBD and TRBJ reference genes, with CDR3 defined following IMGT. Any clonotype with a frequency above 0.1% was classified as a highly expanded clone. Shannon entropy was used to measure repertoire diversity, and the Gini coefficient was used to measure V-J evenness. A clonotype found in more than one individual was treated as public. TCRdb handled the public reads itself, with Q25 trimming in fastp and clone calling in MiXCR, and kept productive beta chains. Each entry merges the rows of one CDR3 protein and shows their most common DNA and genes. These V and J calls are TCRdb output, not the study's own analysis. This sample holds some 370,000 distinct CDR3 sequences; less than 25% were observed only once. Under 25% of the sample goes to the ten largest clones.

Reading the label with the study, this specimen's time point is: persistent/refractory GD, antithyroid drugs over 5 years with positive TRAb. For both TCR sequencing and RNA sequencing, RNA was extracted from PBMCs in TRIzol. Graves' disease was diagnosed according to American Thyroid Association guidelines. Patients for the study were recruited at an endocrinology department in Xi'an, China. Each patient gave approximately 9 milliliters of peripheral blood, collected in an EDTA anticoagulant tube. Ficoll Paque Plus density gradient separation was used to isolate PBMCs, and no further T cell sorting was performed. RNA quality was checked with an Agilent 2100 Bioanalyzer and agarose gel, and concentration with a NanoDrop 2000. On this clonotype: The target of this receptor is not known. The record has no base qualities; no much larger clone is one base away.

Relative to germline, V is missing 4 bases and J is missing 11 bases, with 7 bases of the junction outside any gene match. CDR1 SGHRS and CDR2 YFSETQ are derived from the germline V gene. Counted from cysteine to phenylalanine, this CDR3 has 12 amino acids. Of the read, only the CDR3 DNA is kept; its 36 bases are in frame from base 1. The sample consisted of peripheral blood mononuclear cells (PBMCs), taken when the disease was refractory, from a patient treated with antithyroid drugs. This TCR was sampled from a female donor with Graves disease. The chain is encoded by TRBV5-1 joined to TRBJ2-7; TRBD1 lines up with 9 middle nucleotides. The CDR3 loop reads CASSPDRGGEYF. In nucleotides, the sequence is TGCGCCAGCAGCCCGGACAGGGGAGGGGAGTACTTC.